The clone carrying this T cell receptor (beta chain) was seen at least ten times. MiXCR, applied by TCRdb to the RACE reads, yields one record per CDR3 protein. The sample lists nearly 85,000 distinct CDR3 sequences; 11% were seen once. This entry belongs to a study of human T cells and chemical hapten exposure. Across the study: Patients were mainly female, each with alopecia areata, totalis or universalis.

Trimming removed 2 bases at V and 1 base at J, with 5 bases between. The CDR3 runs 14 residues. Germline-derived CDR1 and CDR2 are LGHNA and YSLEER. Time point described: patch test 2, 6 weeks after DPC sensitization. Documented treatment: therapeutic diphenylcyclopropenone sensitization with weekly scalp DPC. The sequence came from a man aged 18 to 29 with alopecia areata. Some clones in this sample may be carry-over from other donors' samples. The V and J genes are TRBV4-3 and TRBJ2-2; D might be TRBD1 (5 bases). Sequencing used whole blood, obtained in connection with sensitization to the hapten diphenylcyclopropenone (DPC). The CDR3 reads CASSQRGNTGELFF. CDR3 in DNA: TGCGCCAGCAGCCAAAGGGGGAACACCGGGGAGCTGTTTTTT.